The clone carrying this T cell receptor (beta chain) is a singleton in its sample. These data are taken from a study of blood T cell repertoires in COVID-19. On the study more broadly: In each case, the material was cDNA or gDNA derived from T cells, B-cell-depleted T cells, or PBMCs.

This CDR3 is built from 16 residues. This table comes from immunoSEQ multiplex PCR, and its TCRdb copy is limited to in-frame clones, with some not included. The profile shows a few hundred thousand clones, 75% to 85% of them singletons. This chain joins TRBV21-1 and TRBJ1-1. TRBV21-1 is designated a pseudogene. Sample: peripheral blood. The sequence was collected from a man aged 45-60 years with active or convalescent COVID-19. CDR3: CASRNRRGGGNTEAFF. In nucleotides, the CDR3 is TGTGCCAGCAGAAATCGGCGGGGTGGGGGAAACACTGAAGCTTTCTTT.